This T cell receptor (beta chain) was found in a study of blood T cell repertoires in COVID-19. Study-wide background: Sample material is recorded as cDNA or gDNA derived from T cells, B-cell-depleted T cells, or PBMCs.

Here immunoSEQ multiplex PCR was the method, and the copy in TCRdb shows in-frame clones only, minus some. The repertoire holds some 200,000 clones, with about four fifths as singletons. The CDR3 sequence is 13 residues long. The germline V gene has CDR1 LNHDA and CDR2 SQIVND (reference sequence). V gave up 4 bases and J gave up 7 bases, with 11 bases separating them. V and J are TRBV19 and TRBJ1-5, with TRBD1 as a possible D gene (6 bases). The receptor was derived from a woman aged 60 to 75 with acute or convalescent COVID-19. Sequencing was carried out using peripheral blood. CDR3: CASSTMTGQPQHF. CDR3 in DNA: TGTGCCAGTAGTACCATGACAGGACAGCCCCAGCATTTT. The complete variable domain, with remaining parts taken from reference TRBV19 and TRBJ1-5, reads DGGITQSPKYLFRKEGQNVTLSCEQNLNHDAMYWYRQDPGQGLRLIYYSQIVNDFQKGDIAEGYSVSREKKESFPLTVTSAQKNPTAFYLCASSTMTGQPQHFGDGTRLSIL.